This T cell receptor beta chain was sequenced in a study of radiation and T cells in renal cell carcinoma. Here immunoSEQ multiplex PCR was the method, and the copy in TCRdb shows in-frame clones only, minus some. The table includes about 88,000 clones, approximately 86% detected once. The time point denotes: baseline pretreatment blood. Stated treatment: 15 Gy SBRT to primary tumor, nephrectomy 4 weeks later. The CDR3 has 13 amino acids. With V trimmed by 7 bases and J by 4 bases, 1 base remained unmatched. The germline V gene encodes CDR1 GTSNPN and CDR2 SVGIG (reference sequence). The sequences come from blood, collected from a patient whose treatment included radiotherapy and nephrectomy. The sequence came from a man aged 45-65 years with renal cell carcinoma. The chain uses TRBV30 and TRBJ2-3; 14 bases are a match to TRBD2. The CDR3 DNA follows: TGTGCCTTGACTAGCGGGGGGGCAGATACGCAGTATTTT. Its translation: CALTSGGADTQYF.